This T cell receptor beta chain is from a study of blood T cells in healthy people across ages. Study context: Capturing about one barcoded beta molecule per two T cells was achieved by template switching.

Every donor contributed around 10 milliliters of peripheral blood by blood draw. V lost 0 bases, J lost 6 bases, and 10 bases lay in between. Germline values: CDR1 DFQATT, CDR2 SNEGSKA (reference sequence). The CDR3 spans 13 residues. This clonotype was counted between two and nine times. What it recognizes is unknown. General observations from the study: As naive T cell percentage varied, TCR beta diversity correlated strongly with it.

Primed by a sample-barcoded 5' primer and a J-beta primer mix, a second PCR proceeded for about 7 to 11 cycles. Sequencing yielded, for each sample, at least 3 million paired-end reads carrying CDR3. One entry per CDR3 protein, called by TCRdb with MiXCR from the 5' RACE reads. Of approximately 1,000,000 distinct CDR3 sequences detected, 35% to 40% appear once; the ten largest clones hold around 13%. The V gene is TRBV20-1, the J gene TRBJ2-3; D uncertain. Material for sequencing was blood. This sequence was found in a man aged 18 to 30 in good health. CDR3 amino acids: CSARDHKFDTQYF. Here the CDR3 DNA reads TGCAGTGCTAGAGATCATAAATTCGATACGCAGTATTTT.